This TCR beta chain came from a study of Graves' ophthalmopathy and Graves' hyperthyroidism. Study overall: Sampling took place at initial diagnosis, with peripheral blood obtained before any treatment. The study's findings and limits: A model of 13 signatures distinguished ophthalmopathy from stable hyperthyroidism at around 90% sensitivity and nearly 82% specificity. Progression of ophthalmopathy was predicted by the model with roughly 68% sensitivity and 72.22% specificity. Among thyroid clonotypes expanded above 0.001 frequency, most also appeared in blood.

Amplification of the TCR beta CDR3 regions used RNA transcripts (as template). The first round was an RT-PCR with HTBI primers, and the second round was a multiplex PCR. TCRdb reprocessed the multiplex PCR reads with MiXCR, giving one entry per CDR3 protein. The data contain about 640,000 distinct CDR3 sequences, over 40% of them seen just once; the ten biggest clones take up around 3.3%. At least ten counts were recorded for this clonotype. As yet, its antigen is unknown. CDR3 size: 14 residues. The germline gives CDR1 LNHDA, CDR2 SQIVND (reference sequence). The V gene end was trimmed by 4 bases and the J gene end by 7 bases; junction bases not matched to a gene: 3.

Material: peripheral blood. V and J are TRBV19 and TRBJ1-6; the match to TRBD1 covers 8 bases. The sequence was collected from an adult man with Graves' ophthalmopathy. This chain's CDR3 is CASSTSGGNSPLHF. The CDR3 bases are TGTGCCAGTAGTACTTCAGGGGGCAATTCACCCCTCCACTTT.